Listed below are T cell receptor beta chains from one sample, sequenced in a study of blood T cell repertoires in COVID-19. Profiled with immunoSEQ multiplex PCR; TCRdb holds only in-frame clones, not every one. The sample has fewer than 500,000 clones; approximately 90% are singletons. The sequenced material came from peripheral blood. Receptor source: a woman aged 30 to 39 with acute or convalescent COVID-19. Both conserved end residues are part of each CDR3. D genes are given only for firm matches. Some rows mark clone size as missing; the rest say once, few, many or name a class of expanded clone.

v_gene	j_gene	d_gene	abundance	CDR3aa	CDR3nt
TRBV12-3/TRBV12-4	TRBJ1-2	.	.	CASRRGYGYTF	TGTGCCAGCAGACGAGGGTATGGCTACACCTTC
TRBV5-6	TRBJ1-1	.	.	CASAAGGLTEAFF	TGTGCCAGCGCCGCGGGTGGGCTAACTGAAGCTTTCTTT
TRBV7-6	TRBJ2-5	TRBD1	.	CASSLWVQGQGETQYF	TGTGCCAGCAGCTTATGGGTACAGGGGCAGGGGGAGACCCAGTACTTC
TRBV6-5	TRBJ1-4	TRBD1	few	CASSRTGDNEKLFF	TGTGCCAGCAGCAGGACAGGGGACAATGAAAAACTGTTTTTT
TRBV10-2	TRBJ1-4	.	.	CASRSSEKLFF	TGCGCCAGCAGGTCGAGTGAAAAACTGTTTTTT
TRBV5-1	TRBJ1-6	.	.	CASSHFENSPLHF	TGCGCCAGCAGCCACTTCGAGAATTCACCCCTCCACTTT
TRBV28	TRBJ1-1	.	.	CASRIIQRNTEAFF	TGTGCCAGCAGGATCATACAGAGGAACACTGAAGCTTTCTTT
TRBV7-2	TRBJ2-1	.	.	CASSSGSPNEQFF	TGTGCCAGCAGCTCGGGTTCGCCCAATGAGCAGTTCTTC
TRBV15	TRBJ1-1	.	few	CATSFGASNTEAFF	TGTGCCACCAGCTTTGGGGCCTCGAACACTGAAGCTTTCTTT
TRBV7-3	TRBJ2-1	.	once	CASSQGSLLGGPNNEQFF	TGTGCCAGCAGCCAGGGGTCCCTTTTAGGGGGACCTAACAATGAGCAGTTCTTC
TRBV5-1	TRBJ1-1	TRBD1	.	CASSTWGQGGPGNTEAFF	TGCGCCAGCAGCACCTGGGGACAGGGGGGTCCCGGGAACACTGAAGCTTTCTTT
TRBV10-1	TRBJ2-5	TRBD2	.	CASRAASGETQYF	TGCGCCAGCAGAGCAGCTAGCGGGGAGACCCAGTACTTC
TRBV5-1	TRBJ2-2	.	.	CASSLLAGELFF	TGCGCCAGCAGCTTGTTAGCCGGGGAGCTGTTTTTT